This T cell receptor (beta chain) was sequenced during a study of T-cell reconstitution after alpha-beta-depleted transplantation in children. General observations from the study: Several patients had high TCRbeta diversity at day 60; it came from surviving recipient T cells and thymic progenitors. T-cell numbers and diversity, one year after transplant, stemmed largely from T cells that were newly produced.

Many counts were recorded for this clonotype. Its antigen is unknown. In germline, CDR1 is SNHLY, CDR2 FYNNEI. The CDR3 loop spans 16 amino acids. V was cut by 3 bases and J by 0 bases, with 13 bases left in between. Unique molecular identifiers tagged the TCRbeta library. TCRdb re-called the PCR reads through MiXCR, storing one row per CDR3 protein. This table holds about 300,000 distinct CDR3 sequences, roughly 7.8% found once. Sample: peripheral blood, taken 360 days after TCRalphabeta/CD19-depleted stem cell transplant. The clonotype comes from a female patient aged 2-9 years who had a stem cell transplant for Fanconi anemia, so the T cells may come from the graft donor. The chain is built from TRBV2 and TRBJ2-3; D is unclear. The DNA for the CDR3 is TGTGCCAGCAGTGAGGGCACGCAACCTAGCACAGATACGCAGTATTTT. Translated, it gives CASSEGTQPSTDTQYF.